This is a list of T cell receptor beta chains from one sample in a study of T cell repertoires in cytomegalovirus infection. TCRdb independently ran MiXCR on the reads; one entry per CDR3 protein. The sample contains about 150,000 distinct CDR3 sequences, less than 25% of which appear only once. What was sequenced was PBMCs. Receptors originate from a human donor in good health (CMV status not recorded). Some clones in this sample may be carry-over from other donors' samples. Both conserved end residues are part of each CDR3. The D gene is left open where the match is weak. The listing skips clone size in some rows; elsewhere it reads once, few, many or a size class.

d_call | clone_size | j_call | v_call | cdr3_aa | cdr3_nt
- | few | TRBJ1-5 | TRBV6-2/TRBV6-3 | CASSSMTEDNQPQHF | TGTGCCAGCAGTTCAATGACAGAAGACAATCAGCCCCAGCATTTT
- | - | TRBJ2-7 | TRBV20-1 | CSAKDSYEQYF | TGCAGTGCGAAGGACTCCTACGAGCAGTACTTC
- | - | TRBJ2-5 | TRBV28 | CASSFATIQETQYF | TGTGCCAGCAGCTTTGCGACTATACAAGAGACCCAGTACTTC
TRBD1 | few | TRBJ2-7 | TRBV28 | CASSFLGTGSQEQYF | TGTGCCAGCAGTTTTCTCGGGACAGGGAGTCAGGAGCAGTACTTC
- | - | TRBJ1-1 | TRBV19 | CASSRGETTEAFF | TGTGCCAGTAGCCGAGGGGAGACCACTGAAGCTTTCTTT
- | - | TRBJ1-1 | TRBV12-3/TRBV12-4 | CASNPWRGNMNTEAFF | TGTGCCAGCAACCCGTGGAGGGGGAACATGAACACTGAAGCTTTCTTT
- | few | TRBJ2-1 | TRBV18 | CASSSKIRTQNNEQFF | TGTGCCAGCTCATCGAAAATCCGGACCCAAAACAATGAGCAGTTCTTC
- | - | TRBJ2-3 | TRBV15 | CATSRDRFSTDTQYF | TGTGCCACCAGCAGAGACCGCTTTAGCACAGATACGCAGTATTTT
- | - | TRBJ2-2 | TRBV12-3/TRBV12-4 | CASRAVGELFF | TGTGCCAGCAGGGCCGTCGGGGAGCTGTTTTTT
- | few | TRBJ1-3 | TRBV12-3/TRBV12-4 | CASSVRGGSGNTIYF | TGTGCCAGCAGTGTTCGGGGGGGTTCTGGAAACACCATATATTTT
TRBD2 | - | TRBJ2-1 | TRBV28 | CASSGGVGGRKRQFF | TGTGCCAGCAGTGGGGGGGTGGGGGGACGCAAGAGACAGTTCTTC
- | few | TRBJ2-6 | TRBV7-9 | CASSEGLSGANVLTF | TGTGCCAGCAGCGAGGGTCTCTCTGGGGCCAACGTCCTGACTTTC
- | once | TRBJ2-2 | TRBV2 | CASRQTSTGELFF | TGTGCCAGCAGACAAACTAGCACCGGGGAGCTGTTTTTT
- | - | TRBJ2-7 | TRBV12-3/TRBV12-4 | CASSLEGPYEQYF | TGTGCCAGCAGTTTAGAGGGGCCCTACGAGCAGTACTTC
TRBD1 | - | TRBJ2-7 | TRBV27 | CASSQGQAYSYEQYF | TGTGCCAGCAGCCAAGGACAGGCCTACTCCTACGAGCAGTACTTC
TRBD2 | - | TRBJ2-5 | TRBV6-6 | CASSRGLAGNPSETQYF | TGTGCCAGCAGTAGGGGACTAGCGGGGAATCCAAGCGAGACCCAGTACTTC
- | - | TRBJ1-1 | TRBV6-5 | CASSYGRVGGTEAFF | TGTGCCAGCAGTTACGGGAGGGTGGGGGGCACTGAAGCTTTCTTT
- | few | TRBJ2-7 | TRBV28 | CASSPRYPSYEQYF | TGTGCCAGCAGCCCCAGGTACCCCTCCTACGAGCAGTACTTC
TRBD2 | many | TRBJ2-7 | TRBV7-2 | CASSSTSGAYEQYF | TGTGCCAGCAGCTCGACTAGCGGGGCCTACGAGCAGTACTTC
- | - | TRBJ1-5 | TRBV6-6 | CACHRPNQPQHF | TGTGCCTGCCATCGACCTAATCAGCCCCAGCATTTT
- | - | TRBJ1-1 | TRBV3-1 | CASSPRRMNTEAFF | TGTGCCAGCAGCCCCCGACGGATGAACACTGAAGCTTTCTTT
- | - | TRBJ2-7 | TRBV6-5 | CASRSWAYEQYF | TGTGCCAGCAGGTCTTGGGCGTACGAGCAGTACTTC
TRBD1 | - | TRBJ1-1 | TRBV6-5 | CASSSQRGPGNTEAFF | TGTGCCAGCAGTTCTCAGAGGGGGCCGGGGAACACTGAAGCTTTCTTT
TRBD1 | many | TRBJ2-7 | TRBV12-3/TRBV12-4 | CASTWGTGSYEQYF | TGTGCCAGCACCTGGGGGACAGGTTCGTACGAGCAGTACTTC
TRBD1 | - | TRBJ1-2 | TRBV4-1 | CASSQVLGGRFYGYTF | TGCGCCAGCAGCCAAGTATTAGGGGGCAGATTTTATGGCTACACCTTC
TRBD1 | few | TRBJ2-5 | TRBV28 | CASSFPTGIGGETQYF | TGTGCCAGCAGTTTTCCGACAGGGATTGGAGGAGAGACCCAGTACTTC
- | - | TRBJ2-7 | TRBV7-2 | CASSLAGTPSSYEQYF | TGTGCCAGCAGCTTAGCGGGGACTCCAAGCTCCTACGAGCAGTACTTC
- | few | TRBJ2-1 | TRBV12-3/TRBV12-4 | CASTGSSYNEQFF | TGTGCCAGCACGGGGAGCTCCTACAATGAGCAGTTCTTC
- | many | TRBJ2-2 | TRBV7-2 | CASSRTPGELFF | TGTGCCAGCAGCCGTACCCCCGGGGAGCTGTTTTTT
- | - | TRBJ1-3 | TRBV29-1 | CSVGGNGNTIYF | TGCAGCGTTGGGGGTAATGGAAACACCATATATTTT
TRBD2 | - | TRBJ2-7 | TRBV27 | CTSSFASGRNYEQYF | TGTACCAGCAGTTTCGCTAGCGGGAGGAACTACGAGCAGTACTTC
- | - | TRBJ2-1 | TRBV29-1 | CSVSQGKGEQFF | TGCAGCGTATCACAGGGAAAGGGTGAGCAGTTCTTC
- | many | TRBJ1-5 | TRBV28 | CASSLAQDQPQHF | TGTGCCAGCAGTTTAGCCCAGGATCAGCCCCAGCATTTT
- | few | TRBJ2-1 | TRBV29-1 | CSVVVAEYNEQFF | TGCAGCGTTGTGGTAGCGGAGTACAATGAGCAGTTCTTC
- | - | TRBJ2-3 | TRBV7-9 | CASSLSAADTQYF | TGTGCCAGCAGCTTATCGGCGGCAGATACGCAGTATTTT
- | few | TRBJ1-1 | TRBV12-3/TRBV12-4 | CASSLGGIEAFF | TGTGCCAGCAGTTTAGGGGGGATTGAAGCTTTCTTT
TRBD1 | - | TRBJ2-1 | TRBV5-1 | CASSLAGLRDRDNEQFF | TGCGCCAGCAGCTTGGCCGGCCTCAGAGACAGGGACAATGAGCAGTTCTTC
- | few | TRBJ2-7 | TRBV19 | CASSGTDSYEQYF | TGTGCCAGTTCCGGGACCGACTCCTACGAGCAGTACTTC
- | many | TRBJ1-1 | TRBV7-8 | CASSLARLMTGRNTEAFF | TGTGCCAGCAGCTTAGCCCGCTTGATGACAGGCCGGAACACTGAAGCTTTCTTT
- | few | TRBJ2-7 | TRBV11-2 | CASSPDSGYEQYF | TGTGCCAGCAGCCCGGACAGCGGCTACGAGCAGTACTTC
- | many | TRBJ1-2 | TRBV28 | CASSLTGQGYGYTF | TGTGCCAGCAGTTTGACGGGGCAGGGCTATGGCTACACCTTC
TRBD2 | - | TRBJ2-1 | TRBV5-4 | CASSLVRGLVDNEQFF | TGTGCCAGCAGCTTGGTTCGGGGACTAGTCGACAATGAGCAGTTCTTC
- | - | TRBJ2-1 | TRBV20-1 | CSARDGGFNEQFF | TGCAGTGCCAGGGATGGCGGGTTCAATGAGCAGTTCTTC
TRBD1 | - | TRBJ1-2 | TRBV28 | CASSRDREDYGYTF | TGTGCCAGCAGCCGGGACAGGGAGGACTATGGCTACACCTTC
TRBD1 | many | TRBJ1-1 | TRBV7-2 | CASSRTGTGLVGIEAFF | TGTGCCAGCAGCAGAACCGGGACAGGGTTGGTTGGGATTGAAGCTTTCTTT
- | - | TRBJ1-6 | TRBV28 | CASKPELYNSPLHF | TGTGCCAGCAAGCCGGAGCTGTATAATTCACCCCTCCACTTT